The clone carrying this T cell receptor (beta chain) appeared a single time. Germline CDR1 reads LGHDT; CDR2 reads YNNKEL (reference sequence). V was trimmed by 0 bases and J by 4 bases, leaving 12 bases between them. This CDR3 is built from 16 residues. The data originate from a study of blood T cell repertoires in COVID-19. Across the study: From T cells, B-cell-depleted T cells, or PBMCs came the material, which was cDNA or gDNA.

In the source study's methods: Estimation of nucleated cell counts was performed using reference gene primer amplification. The repertoire was sequenced with immunoSEQ multiplex PCR; TCRdb's copy has only in-frame clones and lacks some. The V and J calls and clone size come from that table; D and trimming were worked out from the DNA. The sample yields just over 150,000 clones, around 89% seen once. The rearrangement links TRBV3-1 (or the pseudogene TRBV3-2) to TRBJ1-4, with D perhaps matching TRBD1 (5 bases). Specimen: peripheral blood. This receptor was taken from a woman aged 40 to 55 with acute or convalescent COVID-19. CDR3 region: CASSQDLLQVNEKLFF. CDR3 in DNA: TGTGCCAGCAGCCAAGATTTGTTACAGGTTAATGAAAAACTGTTTTTT.